This TCR beta chain came from a study of control samples from healthy donors and cancer patients. This table comes from immunoSEQ multiplex PCR, and its TCRdb copy is limited to in-frame clones, with some not included. The sample has 200,000 to 250,000 clones, roughly 94% seen once. Sequences were obtained from blood. The sequence was obtained from a man aged 45-60 years in good health.

CDR3 protein: CSAKRGGLAFF. Written as DNA, the CDR3 is TGCAGCGCCAAGAGAGGGGGGCTAGCTTTCTTT. The V call is TRBV29-1, the J call TRBJ1-1; TRBD1 is a possible D gene (6 bases). V lost 7 bases to trimming and J lost 10 bases, with 16 bases between them. CDR1 and CDR2 from the germline V gene are SQVTM and ANQGSEA. The CDR3 extends over 11 amino acids.